This T cell receptor (beta chain) comes out of a study of shared clonotypes between healthy human individuals. In the study overall: Three plates were used per donor for CD4 naive, three for CD4 memory, two for CD8 naive and one for CD8 memory.

As to this clone: What it recognizes is unknown.

Sequenced by immunoSEQ multiplex PCR; TCRdb stores in-frame clones only, minus some. The table has under 1,100,000 clones, about 75% seen once. CDR3 length: 17 residues. The trim removed 4 bases at V and 3 bases at J, leaving 11 bases unmatched. The V gene's germline CDR1 is SQVTM and CDR2 ANQGSEA. Findings and limits, study-wide: Non-shared clonotypes showed lower generation probabilities than clonotypes common to all four donors.

This sequence joins TRBV29-1 and TRBJ2-3, with 12 bases fitting TRBD2. The TCR sequence derives from a man aged 18 to 30 in good health. Sequencing was carried out using memory CD4+ T cells sorted from blood. Subset reported: CD45RA-negative fraction. In nucleotides, the CDR3 is TGCAGCGTTGTGCTAGCGGGAGGGCCGGTTTTGACAGATACGCAGTATTTT. Translating gives CSVVLAGGPVLTDTQYF.